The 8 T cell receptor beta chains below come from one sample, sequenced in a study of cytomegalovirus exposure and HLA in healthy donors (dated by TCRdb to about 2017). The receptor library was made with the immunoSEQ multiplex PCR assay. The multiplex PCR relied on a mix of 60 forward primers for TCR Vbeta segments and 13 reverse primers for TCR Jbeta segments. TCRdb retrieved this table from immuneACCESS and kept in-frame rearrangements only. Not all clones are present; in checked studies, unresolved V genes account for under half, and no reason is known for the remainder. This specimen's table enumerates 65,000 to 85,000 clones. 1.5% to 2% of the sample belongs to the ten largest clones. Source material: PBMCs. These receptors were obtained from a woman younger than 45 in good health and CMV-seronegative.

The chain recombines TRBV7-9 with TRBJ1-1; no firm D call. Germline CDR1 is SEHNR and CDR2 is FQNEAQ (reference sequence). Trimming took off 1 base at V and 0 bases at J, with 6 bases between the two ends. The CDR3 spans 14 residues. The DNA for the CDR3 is TGTGCCAGCAGCTTAGAACAAATGAACACTGAAGCTTTCTTT. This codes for CASSLEQMNTEAFF.

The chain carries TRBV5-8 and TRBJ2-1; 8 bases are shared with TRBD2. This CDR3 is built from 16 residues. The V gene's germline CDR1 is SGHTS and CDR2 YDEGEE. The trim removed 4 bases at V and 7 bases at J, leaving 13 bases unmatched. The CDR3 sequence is CASSVTGTRAFNEQFF. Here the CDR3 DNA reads TGTGCCAGCAGCGTGACCGGGACTAGGGCCTTTAATGAGCAGTTCTTC.

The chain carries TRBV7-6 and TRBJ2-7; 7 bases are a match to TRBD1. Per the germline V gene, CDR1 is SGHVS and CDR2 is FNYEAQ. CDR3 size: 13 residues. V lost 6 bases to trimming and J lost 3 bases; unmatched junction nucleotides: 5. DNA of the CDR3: TGTGCCAGCAGTACGGGACAGATCTACGAGCAGTACTTC. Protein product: CASSTGQIYEQYF.

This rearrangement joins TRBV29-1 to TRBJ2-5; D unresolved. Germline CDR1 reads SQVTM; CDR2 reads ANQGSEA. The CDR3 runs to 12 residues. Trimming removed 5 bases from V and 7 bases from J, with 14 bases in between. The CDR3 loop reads CSVSLGVRTQYF. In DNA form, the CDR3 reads TGCAGCGTTTCTTTGGGCGTCCGGACCCAGTACTTC. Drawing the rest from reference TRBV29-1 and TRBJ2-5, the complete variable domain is SAVISQKPSRDICQRGTSLTIQCQVDSQVTMMFWYRQQPGQSLTLIATANQGSEATYESGFVIDKFPISRPNLTFSTLTVSNMSPEDSSIYLCSVSLGVRTQYFGPGTRLLVL.

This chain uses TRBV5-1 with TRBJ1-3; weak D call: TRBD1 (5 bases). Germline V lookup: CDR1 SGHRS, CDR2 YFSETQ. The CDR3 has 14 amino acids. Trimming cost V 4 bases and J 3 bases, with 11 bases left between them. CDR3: CASSESRDGNTIYF. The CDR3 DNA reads TGCGCCAGCAGCGAGAGCAGGGATGGAAACACCATATATTTT.

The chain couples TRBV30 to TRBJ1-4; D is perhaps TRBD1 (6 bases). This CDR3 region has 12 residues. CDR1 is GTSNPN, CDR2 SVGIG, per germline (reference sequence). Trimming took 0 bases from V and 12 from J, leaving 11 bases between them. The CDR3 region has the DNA TGTGCCTGGAGTGTATCTGGGGGCGAACTGTTTTTT. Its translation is CAWSVSGGELFF.

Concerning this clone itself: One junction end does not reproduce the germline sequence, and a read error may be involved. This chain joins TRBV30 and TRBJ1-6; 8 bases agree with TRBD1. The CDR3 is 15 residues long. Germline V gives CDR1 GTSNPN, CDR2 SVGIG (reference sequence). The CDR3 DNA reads TGTGCCTGGAAACCCCGGGGACAGGTTAATTCACACCTCCACTTT. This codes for CAWKPRGQVNSHLHF.

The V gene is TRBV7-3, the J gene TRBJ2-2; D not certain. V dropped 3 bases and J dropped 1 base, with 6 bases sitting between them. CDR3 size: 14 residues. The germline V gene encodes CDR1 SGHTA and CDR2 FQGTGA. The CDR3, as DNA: TGTGCCAGCAGCTTCAGACTGAACACCGGGGAGCTGTTTTTT. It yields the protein CASSFRLNTGELFF.